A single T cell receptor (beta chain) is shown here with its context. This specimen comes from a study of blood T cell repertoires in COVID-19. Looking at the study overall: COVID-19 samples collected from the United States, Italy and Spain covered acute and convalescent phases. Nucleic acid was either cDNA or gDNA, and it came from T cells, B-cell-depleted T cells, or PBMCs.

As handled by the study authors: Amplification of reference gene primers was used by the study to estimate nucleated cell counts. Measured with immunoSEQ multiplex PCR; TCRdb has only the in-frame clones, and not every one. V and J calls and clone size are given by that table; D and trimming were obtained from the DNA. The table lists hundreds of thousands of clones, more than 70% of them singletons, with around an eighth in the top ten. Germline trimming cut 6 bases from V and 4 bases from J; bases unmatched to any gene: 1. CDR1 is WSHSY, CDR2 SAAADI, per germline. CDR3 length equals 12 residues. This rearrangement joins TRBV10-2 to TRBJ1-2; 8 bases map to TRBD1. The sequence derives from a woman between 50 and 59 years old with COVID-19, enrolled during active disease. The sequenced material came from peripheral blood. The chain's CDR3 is CASRGQAYGYTF. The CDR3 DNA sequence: TGCGCCAGCAGGGGACAGGCCTATGGCTACACCTTC.